Here is one T cell receptor beta chain with its context. Germline-derived CDR1 and CDR2 are SGDLS and YYNGEE. This CDR3 spans 17 amino acids. With V trimmed by 3 bases and J by 6 bases, 12 bases remained unmatched. This sample was included in a study of blood T cell repertoires in COVID-19. In the study's own analysis: For nucleated cells, counts were estimated from reference gene primer amplification. TCRdb's table, derived via immunoSEQ multiplex PCR, lists solely in-frame clones and lacks some. That table supplies the V and J calls and clone size; D and trimming were determined from the DNA. The table has roughly 360,000 clones, 88% seen once. Recruitment covered about two dozen US areas and drew participants whose ages spanned about 18 to 89 years.

The sequencing sample was made of PBMCs or T cells enriched from blood (not recorded which). The source is a woman in her 30s with acute COVID-19. The chain carries TRBV9 and TRBJ2-1, with TRBD2 matching over 10 bases. CDR3 nucleotides: TGTGCCAGCAGCGGCGACGGGCGACTAGCGGGCTCCAATGAGCAGTTCTTC. Residues: CASSGDGRLAGSNEQFF.